These T cell receptor beta chains were read from a single sample in a study of T-cell reconstitution after alpha-beta-depleted transplantation in children. In TCRdb, the PCR reads were re-called with MiXCR into one record per CDR3 protein. There are about 610,000 distinct CDR3 sequences in the sample; roughly 10% occur only once, and approximately 4.1% lies in the top ten. Sample: PBMCs from the stem cell graft donor, taken from the stem cell graft. Receptors were obtained from a human donor who donated a stem cell graft to a child with acute myeloid leukemia. Each CDR3 is given with its conserved first and last residue. The order of the fields is D gene, clone size, J gene, V gene, CDR3 DNA, CDR3 protein. The D gene is left open where the match is weak. For some rows the clone size is stated as once, few or many, or as a class when expanded; others skip it.

TRBD1 | NA | TRBJ2-1 | TRBV28 | TGTGCCAGCAGTTTCACAGGGGCCGACAATGAGCAGTTCTTC | CASSFTGADNEQFF
TRBD2 | few | TRBJ2-3 | TRBV11-1 | TGTGCCAGCAGCTCAACCTCGTTAGCGGGAGACTACACAGATACGCAGTATTTT | CASSSTSLAGDYTDTQYF
TRBD2 | few | TRBJ2-1 | TRBV7-9 | TGTGCCAGCAGCCCCCGACTAGCAATCTGGGACAATGAGCAGTTCTTC | CASSPRLAIWDNEQFF
NA | few | TRBJ2-5 | TRBV20-1 | TGCAGTGCCGGGACTGTAATAGAGACCCAGTACTTC | CSAGTVIETQYF
NA | NA | TRBJ2-7 | TRBV7-3 | TGTGCCAGCAGCTTAATGGGCCCGGGCGAGCAGTACTTC | CASSLMGPGEQYF
TRBD1 | few | TRBJ1-5 | TRBV9 | TGTGCCAGCAGCGTAGATGGACAGGGACATCAGCCCCAGCATTTT | CASSVDGQGHQPQHF
TRBD1 | NA | TRBJ2-6 | TRBV7-9 | TGTGCCAGCAGCCTAAGGACAGGGGTCAGGGGGGCCAACGTCCTGACTTTC | CASSLRTGVRGANVLTF
NA | NA | TRBJ1-5 | TRBV4-1 | TGCGCCAGCAGCCAAGACATTGGGGATTATAGCAATCAGCCCCAGCATTTT | CASSQDIGDYSNQPQHF
TRBD2 | many | TRBJ2-1 | TRBV6-2/TRBV6-3 | TGTGCCAGCAGTTACTCGAACACCGGACTAGCGGTTCTCTTTGAGCAGTTCTTC | CASSYSNTGLAVLFEQFF
NA | NA | TRBJ1-2 | TRBV20-1 | TGCAGTGCGTCATTAGGCAGGGAGGGTGGCTACACCTTC | CSASLGREGGYTF
TRBD1 | few | TRBJ1-5 | TRBV6-2/TRBV6-3 | TGTGCCAGCAGTTGGGGGACAGACCATAGAGGGCAGCCCCAGCATTTT | CASSWGTDHRGQPQHF
NA | NA | TRBJ2-5 | TRBV3-1 | TGTGCCAGCAGCCGGGGCGGCTCGGAGACCCAGTACTTC | CASSRGGSETQYF
NA | NA | TRBJ1-4 | TRBV3-1 | TGTTCCAGCACCCCCAGGGTGAGAGGGGGAAAGAATCGCTATGAAAAACTGTTTTTT | CSSTPRVRGGKNRYEKLFF
NA | few | TRBJ1-1 | TRBV10-2 | TGCGCCAGCAGTGAGAGTCAGGGCGTCCAAGCTTTCTTT | CASSESQGVQAFF
NA | many | TRBJ1-3 | TRBV9 | TGTGCCAGCAGTGCGCCGGGGACCTCCTCTGGAAACACCATATATTTT | CASSAPGTSSGNTIYF
TRBD1 | once | TRBJ1-1 | TRBV12-3/TRBV12-4 | TGTGCCAGCAGTCCCGGCGGACAGGGCGGGATCTTTGAAGCTTTCTTT | CASSPGGQGGIFEAFF
NA | NA | TRBJ2-3 | TRBV4-3 | TGCGCCAGCAGCCAACTTAGCGGTCAAGGGGATACGCAGTATTTT | CASSQLSGQGDTQYF
TRBD2 | few | TRBJ2-1 | TRBV29-1 | TGCAGCGTGGGGACTAGCGGGGACTACAATGAGCAGTTCTTC | CSVGTSGDYNEQFF
NA | few | TRBJ2-7 | TRBV5-1 | TGCGCCAGCAGCGAGCAGAAGGCCGTCTACGAGCAGTACTTC | CASSEQKAVYEQYF
TRBD1 | NA | TRBJ2-1 | TRBV6-2/TRBV6-3 | TGTGCCAGCAGTCCCCCCGGGACAGATAGGCGGAATGAGCAGTTCTTC | CASSPPGTDRRNEQFF